This T cell receptor (beta chain) was captured in a study of cytomegalovirus exposure and HLA in healthy donors. General study findings and limits: HLA restriction was apparent for most CMV-associated TCR beta chains in a later analysis. Most subjects' HLA-A and HLA-B alleles were reportedly predicted from TCR beta sequences. In an earlier analysis, most TCR beta V segments were productive about 87% or about 30% of the time.

The PCR used 60 Vbeta and 13 Jbeta primers. Method: immunoSEQ multiplex PCR; TCRdb's copy keeps in-frame clones and lacks some. This table holds some 95,000 clones, around 80% found once. The CDR3 contains 15 residues. Germline assignment: CDR1 SGHRS and CDR2 YFSETQ. With 1 base removed from V and 2 bases from J, the gap between germline ends came to 10 bases. This clone was counted a few times. The antigen remains undetermined. This chain uses TRBV5-1 with TRBJ2-1; weak D call: TRBD2 (5 bases). Sequencing was performed on PBMCs. The clonotype was recovered from a man aged 25 to 40 in good health and CMV-seronegative. CDR3 sequence (DNA): TGCGCCAGCAGCTTGTACGGGGAACCCTACAATGAGCAGTTCTTC. As protein: CASSLYGEPYNEQFF.